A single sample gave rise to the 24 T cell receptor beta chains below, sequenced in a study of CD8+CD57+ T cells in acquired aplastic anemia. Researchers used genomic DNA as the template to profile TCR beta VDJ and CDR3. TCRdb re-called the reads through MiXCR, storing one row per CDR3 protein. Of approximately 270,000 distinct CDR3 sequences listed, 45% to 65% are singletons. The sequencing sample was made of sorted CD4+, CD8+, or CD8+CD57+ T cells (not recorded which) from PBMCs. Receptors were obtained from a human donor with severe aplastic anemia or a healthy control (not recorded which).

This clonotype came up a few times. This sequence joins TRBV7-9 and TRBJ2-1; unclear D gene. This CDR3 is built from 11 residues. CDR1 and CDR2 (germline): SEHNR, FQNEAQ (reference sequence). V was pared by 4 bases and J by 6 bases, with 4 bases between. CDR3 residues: CASSSSNEQFF. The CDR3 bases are TGTGCCAGCAGCTCGTCCAATGAGCAGTTCTTC.

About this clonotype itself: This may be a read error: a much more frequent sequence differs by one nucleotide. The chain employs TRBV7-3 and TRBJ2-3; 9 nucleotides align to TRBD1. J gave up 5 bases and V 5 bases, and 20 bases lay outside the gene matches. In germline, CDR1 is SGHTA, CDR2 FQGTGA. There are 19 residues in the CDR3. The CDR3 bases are TGTGCCAGCAGCCCACAACCACCAGGGACAGGGAATGGCAGAGATACGCAGTATTTT. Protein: CASSPQPPGTGNGRDTQYF.

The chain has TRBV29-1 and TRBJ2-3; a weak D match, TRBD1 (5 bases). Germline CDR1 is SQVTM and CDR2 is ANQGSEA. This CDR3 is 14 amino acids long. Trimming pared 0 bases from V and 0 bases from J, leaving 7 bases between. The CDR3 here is CSVEDKGSTDTQYF. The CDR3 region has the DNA TGCAGCGTTGAAGATAAGGGGAGCACAGATACGCAGTATTTT.

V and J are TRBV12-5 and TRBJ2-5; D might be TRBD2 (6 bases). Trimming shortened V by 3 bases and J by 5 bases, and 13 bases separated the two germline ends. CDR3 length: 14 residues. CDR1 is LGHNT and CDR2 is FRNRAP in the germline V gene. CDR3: CASGLIAEGETQYF. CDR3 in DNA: TGTGCTAGTGGTTTAATAGCGGAAGGGGAGACCCAGTACTTC.

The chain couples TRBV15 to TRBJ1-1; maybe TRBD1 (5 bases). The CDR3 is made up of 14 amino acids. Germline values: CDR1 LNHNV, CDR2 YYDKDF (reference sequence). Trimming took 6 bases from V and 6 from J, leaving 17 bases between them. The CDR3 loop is CATSSQGGGSEAFF. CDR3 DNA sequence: TGTGCCACCAGTTCGCAGGGCGGAGGGTCTGAAGCTTTCTTT.

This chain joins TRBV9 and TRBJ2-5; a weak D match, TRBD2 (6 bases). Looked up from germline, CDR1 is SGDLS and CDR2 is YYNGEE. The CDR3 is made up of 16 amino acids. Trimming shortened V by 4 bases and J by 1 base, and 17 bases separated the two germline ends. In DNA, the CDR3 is TGTGCCAGCAGCCCGGGGACTCGCCTAATCCAAGAGACCCAGTACTTC. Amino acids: CASSPGTRLIQETQYF.

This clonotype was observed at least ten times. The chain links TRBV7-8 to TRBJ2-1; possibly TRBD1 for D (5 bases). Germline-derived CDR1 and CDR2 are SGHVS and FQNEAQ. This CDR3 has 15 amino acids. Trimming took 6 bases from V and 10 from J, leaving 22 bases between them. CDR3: CASSLMSKGYSEQFF. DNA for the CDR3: TGTGCCAGCAGTCTTATGTCTAAGGGGTATTCAGAGCAGTTCTTC.

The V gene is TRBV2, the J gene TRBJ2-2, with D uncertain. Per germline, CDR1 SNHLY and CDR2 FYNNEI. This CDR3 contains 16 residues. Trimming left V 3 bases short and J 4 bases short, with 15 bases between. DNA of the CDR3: TGTGCCAGCAGTGAGTTGGCCCGGGTTGGCACCGGGGAGCTGTTTTTT. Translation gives CASSELARVGTGELFF. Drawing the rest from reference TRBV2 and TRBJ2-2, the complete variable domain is EPEVTQTPSHQVTQMGQEVILRCVPISNHLYFYWYRQILGQKVEFLVSFYNNEISEKSEIFDDQFSVERPDGSNFTLKIRSTKLEDSAMYFCASSELARVGTGELFFGEGSRLTVL.

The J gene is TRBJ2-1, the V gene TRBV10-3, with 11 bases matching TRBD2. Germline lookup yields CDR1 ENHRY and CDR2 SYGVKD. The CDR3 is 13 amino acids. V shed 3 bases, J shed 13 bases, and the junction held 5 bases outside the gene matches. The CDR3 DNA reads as TGTGCCATCAGTGACGCTAGCGGGGGGTCTCAGTTCTTC. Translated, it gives CAISDASGGSQFF.

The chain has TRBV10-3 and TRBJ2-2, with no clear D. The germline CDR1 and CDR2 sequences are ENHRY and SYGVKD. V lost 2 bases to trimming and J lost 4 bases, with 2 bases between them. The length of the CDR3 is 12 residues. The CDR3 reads CAISETTGELFF. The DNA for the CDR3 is TGTGCCATCAGTGAGACCACCGGGGAGCTGTTTTTT.

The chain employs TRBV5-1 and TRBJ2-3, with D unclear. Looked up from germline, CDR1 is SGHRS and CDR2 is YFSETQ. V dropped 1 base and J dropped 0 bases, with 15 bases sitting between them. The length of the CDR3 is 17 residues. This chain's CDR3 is CASSLPSPSTSTDTQYF. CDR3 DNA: TGCGCCAGCAGCTTGCCCTCGCCAAGTACTAGCACAGATACGCAGTATTTT.

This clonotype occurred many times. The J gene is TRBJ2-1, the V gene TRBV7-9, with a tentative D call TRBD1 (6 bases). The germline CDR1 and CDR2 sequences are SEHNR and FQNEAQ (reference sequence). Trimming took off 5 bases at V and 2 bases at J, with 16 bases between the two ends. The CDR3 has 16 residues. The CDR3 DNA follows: TGTGCCAGCAGCCCAGGGGTCTTGGCCGCCTACAATGAGCAGTTCTTC. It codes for CASSPGVLAAYNEQFF.

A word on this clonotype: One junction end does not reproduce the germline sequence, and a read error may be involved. The CDR3 bases are TGTGCCAGCACCTTAACGGGACAAAACTCCTACGAGCAGTACTTC. It encodes CASTLTGQNSYEQYF. V is TRBV7-9 and J is TRBJ2-7, with D perhaps TRBD1 (6 bases). CDR3 length: 15 residues. Germline V gene data show CDR1 as SEHNR and CDR2 as FQNEAQ (reference sequence).

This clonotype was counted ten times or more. CDR3 nucleotides: TGCGCCAGCAGCTTGGATCCTAGCGGGGGGCGGAAGACCCAGTACTTC. Translating it yields CASSLDPSGGRKTQYF. The V call is TRBV5-1, the J call TRBJ2-5, with 11 nucleotides matching TRBD2. The V segment lost 0 bases and the J segment 6 bases; nucleotides outside the gene matches: 7. CDR1 is SGHRS and CDR2 is YFSETQ in the germline V gene. The CDR3 loop spans 16 amino acids.

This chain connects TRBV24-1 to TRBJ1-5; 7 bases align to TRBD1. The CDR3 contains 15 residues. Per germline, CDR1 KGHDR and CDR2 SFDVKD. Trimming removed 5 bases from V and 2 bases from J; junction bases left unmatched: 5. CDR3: CATSGTGVGNQPQHF. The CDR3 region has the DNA TGTGCCACCAGTGGCACAGGGGTGGGCAATCAGCCCCAGCATTTT.

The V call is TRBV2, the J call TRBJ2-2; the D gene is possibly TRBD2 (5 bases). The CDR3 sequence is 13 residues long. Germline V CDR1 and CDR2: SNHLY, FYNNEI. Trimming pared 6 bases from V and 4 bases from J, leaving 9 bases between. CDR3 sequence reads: CASRERLTGELFF. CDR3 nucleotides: TGTGCCAGCAGGGAGCGGCTCACCGGGGAGCTGTTTTTT. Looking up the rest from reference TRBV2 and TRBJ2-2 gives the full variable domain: EPEVTQTPSHQVTQMGQEVILRCVPISNHLYFYWYRQILGQKVEFLVSFYNNEISEKSEIFDDQFSVERPDGSNFTLKIRSTKLEDSAMYFCASRERLTGELFFGEGSRLTVL.

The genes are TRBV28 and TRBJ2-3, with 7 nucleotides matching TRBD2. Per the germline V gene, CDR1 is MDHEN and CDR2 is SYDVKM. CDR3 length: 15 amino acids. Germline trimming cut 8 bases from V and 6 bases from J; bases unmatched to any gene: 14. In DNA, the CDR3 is TGTGCCAGCCATCGCAGCGGGGCCTTCGGCGATACGCAGTATTTT. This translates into CASHRSGAFGDTQYF.

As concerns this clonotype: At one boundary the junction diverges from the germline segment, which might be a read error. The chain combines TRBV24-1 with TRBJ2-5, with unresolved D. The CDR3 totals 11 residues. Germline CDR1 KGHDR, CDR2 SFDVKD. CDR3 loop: CSRSHQETQYF. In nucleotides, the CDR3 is TGCTCAAGATCCCATCAAGAGACCCAGTACTTC.

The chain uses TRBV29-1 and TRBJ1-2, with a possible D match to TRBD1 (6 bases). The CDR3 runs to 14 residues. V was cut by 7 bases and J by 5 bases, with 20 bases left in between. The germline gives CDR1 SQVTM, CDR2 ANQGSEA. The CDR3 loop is CSAIHREVLYGYTF. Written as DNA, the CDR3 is TGCAGCGCCATACACAGGGAGGTTCTTTATGGCTACACCTTC.

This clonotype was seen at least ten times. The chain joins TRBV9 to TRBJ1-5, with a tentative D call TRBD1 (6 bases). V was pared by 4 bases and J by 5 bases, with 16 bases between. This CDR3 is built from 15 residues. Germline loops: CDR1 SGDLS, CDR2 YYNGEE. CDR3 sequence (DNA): TGTGCCAGCAGCCCAACGGGACATGGGGATCAGCCCCAGCATTTT. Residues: CASSPTGHGDQPQHF.

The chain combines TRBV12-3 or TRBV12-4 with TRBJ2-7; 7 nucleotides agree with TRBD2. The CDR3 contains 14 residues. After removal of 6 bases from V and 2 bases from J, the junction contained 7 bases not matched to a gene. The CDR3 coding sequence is TGTGCCAGCAGGCGGGGCGGGAGAACCTACGAGCAGTACTTC. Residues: CASRRGGRTYEQYF.

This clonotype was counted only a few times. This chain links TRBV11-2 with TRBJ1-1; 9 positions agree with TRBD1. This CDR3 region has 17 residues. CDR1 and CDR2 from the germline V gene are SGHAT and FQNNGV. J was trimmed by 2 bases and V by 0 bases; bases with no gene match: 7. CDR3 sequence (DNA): TGTGCCAGCAGCTTAGATTTGACAGGGGGTATTAACACTGAAGCTTTCTTT. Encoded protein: CASSLDLTGGINTEAFF.

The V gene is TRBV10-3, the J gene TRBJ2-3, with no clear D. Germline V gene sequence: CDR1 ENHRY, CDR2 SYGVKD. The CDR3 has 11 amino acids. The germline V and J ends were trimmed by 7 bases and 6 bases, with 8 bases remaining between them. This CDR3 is CAITTGDTQYF. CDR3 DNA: TGTGCCATCACTACCGGGGATACGCAGTATTTT.

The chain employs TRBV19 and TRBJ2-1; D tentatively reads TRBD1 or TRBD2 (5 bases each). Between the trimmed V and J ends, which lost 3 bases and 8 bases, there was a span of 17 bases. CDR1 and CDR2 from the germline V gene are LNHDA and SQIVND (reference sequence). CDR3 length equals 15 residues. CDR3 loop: CASSMAGSGYYEQFF. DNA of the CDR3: TGTGCCAGTAGTATGGCAGGGAGTGGTTACTATGAGCAGTTCTTC. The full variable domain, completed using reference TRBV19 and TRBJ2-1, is DGGITQSPKYLFRKEGQNVTLSCEQNLNHDAMYWYRQDPGQGLRLIYYSQIVNDFQKGDIAEGYSVSREKKESFPLTVTSAQKNPTAFYLCASSMAGSGYYEQFFGPGTRLTVL.